This record concerns one T cell receptor (beta chain) sequence. This sample includes further DNA sequences coding for the same CDR3. Authors' processing steps: It was from reference gene primer amplification that nucleated cell counts were estimated. Clones were read by immunoSEQ multiplex PCR, and TCRdb kept only the in-frame ones, dropping some. From that table come the V and J calls and clone size; the DNA was used to work out D and trimming. The sample holds around 200,000 clones, about 83% seen once. The sample belongs to a study of blood T cell repertoires in COVID-19. Study background: T cells, B-cell-depleted T cells, or PBMCs supplied cDNA or gDNA.

This CDR3 contains 14 residues. Trimming took 5 bases from V and 4 from J; bases not matched to a gene: 6. Germline-derived CDR1 and CDR2 are KGHDR and SFDVKD. Participants were aged about 18 to 90 years, lived in 20 to 25 US areas, and enrolled virtually. Participant-given clinical history determined each cohort assignment. The rearrangement uses TRBV24-1 and TRBJ2-7, with 8 bases fitting TRBD2. Sequenced: PBMCs or T cells enriched from blood (not recorded which). This TCR came from a man in his forties or fifties with acute COVID-19. CDR3 sequence reads: CATSGSGTSYEQYF. CDR3 DNA: TGTGCCACCAGTGGTAGCGGGACAAGTTACGAGCAGTACTTC.